The 2 T cell receptor beta chains listed next were all sequenced from one sample in a study of radiation and T cells in renal cell carcinoma. The table came from immunoSEQ multiplex PCR; TCRdb's copy has only in-frame clones and leaves some out. The repertoire holds about 61,000 clones, around 72% seen once, with roughly 7.2% in the top ten. Time point meaning: baseline pretreatment blood. Treatment: 15 Gy SBRT to primary tumor, nephrectomy 4 weeks later. The starting material was blood, obtained from a patient whose treatment included radiotherapy and nephrectomy. The receptor set was obtained from a man between 60 and 70 years old with renal cell carcinoma.

In its sample, this clone was seen a few times. This chain links TRBV30 with TRBJ1-5; TRBD1 might be the D (5 bases). Deletions cut 2 bases from V and 6 bases from J, with 17 bases between. This CDR3 is 15 amino acids long. The V gene's germline CDR1 is GTSNPN and CDR2 SVGIG (reference sequence). CDR3 in amino acids: CAWSPGQLVVQPQHF. CDR3 DNA sequence: TGTGCCTGGAGTCCGGGGCAGCTAGTTGTTCAGCCCCAGCATTTT. The complete variable domain, with remaining parts taken from reference TRBV30 and TRBJ1-5, reads SQTIHQWPATLVQPVGSPLSLECTVEGTSNPNLYWYRQAAGRGLQLLFYSVGIGQISSEVPQNLSASRPQDRQFILSSKKLLLSDSGFYLCAWSPGQLVVQPQHFGDGTRLSIL.

V usage is TRBV18 and J usage is TRBJ1-2; TRBD1 matches at 12 bases. V was clipped by 3 bases and J by 4 bases; unmatched bases: 3. The germline CDR1 and CDR2 sequences are KGHSH and LQKENI. CDR3 size: 15 residues. The CDR3 region has the DNA TGTGCCAGCTCACCTGGGACAGGGGGCAGCTATGGCTACACCTTC. Amino acids: CASSPGTGGSYGYTF.